This TCR beta chain originates from a study of CD8+CD57+ T cells in acquired aplastic anemia. Study-level results: Between patients and controls, twenty-nine CD8+ CDR3 sequences were found in common.

There are many counts of this clonotype. Its antigen is currently unknown. Only patients with CD8+CD57+ cell expansion on flow cytometry were chosen for sequencing. Profiles of TCR beta VDJ and CDR3 were generated from a genomic DNA template. TCRdb used MiXCR to reprocess the reads, holding one entry per CDR3 protein. The top ten clones hold 15% to 20% of a sample with 200,000 to 250,000 distinct CDR3 sequences, about half of them seen once. V trimming: 4 bases; J trimming: 6 bases; junction bases outside the gene matches: 6. CDR3 size: 14 residues. Germline V gives CDR1 SGHRS, CDR2 YFSETQ. Sequencing was carried out using sorted CD4+, CD8+, or CD8+CD57+ T cells (not recorded which) from PBMCs. This clonotype was obtained from a human donor with aplastic anemia. This chain uses TRBV5-1 with TRBJ2-5; 10 bases fit TRBD1. The CDR3 sequence: CASSPDRGAQTQYF. CDR3 DNA sequence: TGCGCCAGCAGCCCGGACAGGGGGGCGCAGACCCAGTACTTC.